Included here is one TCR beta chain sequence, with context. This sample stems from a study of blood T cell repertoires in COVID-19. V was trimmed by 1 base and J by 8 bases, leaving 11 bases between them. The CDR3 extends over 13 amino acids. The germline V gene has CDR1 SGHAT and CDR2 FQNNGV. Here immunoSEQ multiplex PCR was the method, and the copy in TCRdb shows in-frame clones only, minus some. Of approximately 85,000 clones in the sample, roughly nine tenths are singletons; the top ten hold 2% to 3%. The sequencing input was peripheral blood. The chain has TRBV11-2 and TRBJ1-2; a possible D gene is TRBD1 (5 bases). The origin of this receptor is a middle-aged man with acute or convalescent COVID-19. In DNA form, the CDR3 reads TGTGCCAGCAGCTTAGGCCAGGGTTACGGCTACACCTTC. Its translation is CASSLGQGYGYTF.